This TCR beta chain is from a study of CD8 T cells in Susac syndrome. CDR3 length: 15 amino acids. Germline values: CDR1 SEHNR, CDR2 FQNEAQ (reference sequence). V lost 0 bases and J lost 6; bases outside the gene matches: 6. The RNA, about 0.5 to 1 ug, was put through reverse transcription using random hexamers. The CDR3 of TCR beta was amplified by immunoSEQ multiplex PCR across 54 Vbeta and 13 Jbeta. One entry per CDR3 protein results from TCRdb running MiXCR on the immunoSEQ multiplex PCR reads. The repertoire has approximately 150,000 distinct CDR3 sequences, 94% of them found once; the top ten carry over 0.07%. Sequencing targeted TCR beta in blood CD8+ and CD4+ T cells. Controls were healthy donors chosen to match patients in age and sex. Negative isolation yielded CD8+ and CD4+ T cells; FACS enriched TEMRA cells.

The sequencing input was CD4+ T cells from PBMCs. This clonotype was obtained from a human donor in good health. The chain joins TRBV7-9 to TRBJ2-3, with 7 nucleotides matching TRBD2. CDR3 loop: CASSLAGGPMDTQYF. The CDR3 DNA reads as TGTGCCAGCAGCTTAGCGGGAGGGCCAATGGATACGCAGTATTTT.